The 27 T cell receptor beta chains reported below all come from one sample, sequenced in a study of T cell clonotyping in hematopoietic cell transplantation. Documented time point: recipient sample about 28 days before transplant, after cytoreduction. Measured with immunoSEQ multiplex PCR; TCRdb has only the in-frame clones, and not every one. This repertoire shows some 27,000 clones, approximately 77% found once; its top ten account for less than 2%. Sample: peripheral blood mononuclear cells, taken before stem cell transplant. The origin of the receptors is a man between 35 and 55 years old with acute myeloid leukemia. Some clones in this sample may be carry-over from other donors' samples.

This clone was seen a handful of times. The chain joins TRBV30 to TRBJ2-5; TRBD1 is a possible D gene (5 bases). The CDR3 has 13 residues. The germline V and J ends were trimmed by 5 bases and 2 bases, with 12 bases remaining between them. Germline loops: CDR1 GTSNPN, CDR2 SVGIG (reference sequence). The CDR3 reads CAWGQGPQETQYF. The CDR3 coding sequence is TGTGCCTGGGGCCAGGGCCCTCAAGAGACCCAGTACTTC.

The chain is built from TRBV2 and TRBJ2-1; 7 nucleotides agree with TRBD2. Trimming took 8 bases from V and 9 from J; bases not matched to a gene: 7. Germline CDR1 reads SNHLY; CDR2 reads FYNNEI. This CDR3 is 12 amino acids long. For the CDR3, the DNA is TGTGCCAGCTCGATACTAGCGAGTGAGCAGTTCTTC. As protein: CASSILASEQFF.

Points on this clone: This CDR3 is also generated by other DNA sequences in the sample. The chain employs TRBV6-6 and TRBJ1-5; D gene uncertain. CDR1 and CDR2 (germline): MNHNY, SVGAGI (reference sequence). V was pared by 2 bases and J by 4 bases, with 9 bases between. The CDR3 is 14 residues long. Written as DNA, the CDR3 is TGTGCCAGCAGTTACGGGCAGGAGAATCAGCCCCAGCATTTT. Amino acid sequence: CASSYGQENQPQHF.

The chain is built from TRBV25-1 and TRBJ1-3; no clear D. Per germline, CDR1 MGHDK and CDR2 SYGVNS. V gave up 3 bases and J gave up 2 bases, with 8 bases separating them. CDR3 length: 14 residues. CDR3 residues: CASSESSAGNTIYF. CDR3 sequence (DNA): TGTGCCAGCAGTGAGTCGAGCGCTGGAAACACCATATATTTT.

This sequence joins TRBV7-8 and TRBJ2-4, with 8 positions matching TRBD2. This CDR3 has 18 amino acids. V was clipped by 6 bases and J by 6 bases; unmatched bases: 19. Germline loops: CDR1 SGHVS, CDR2 FQNEAQ. The CDR3 protein is CASSSPANGGGMVNIQYF. The CDR3, as DNA: TGTGCCAGCAGTTCCCCGGCCAATGGCGGGGGGATGGTAAACATTCAGTACTTC.

Only a few counts were recorded for this clone. The chain is built from TRBV30 and TRBJ1-3; D unresolved. V was shortened by 5 bases and J by 3 bases, with 14 bases between the two germline ends. The CDR3 length is 14 residues. Per the germline V gene, CDR1 is GTSNPN and CDR2 is SVGIG (reference sequence). The CDR3 DNA follows: TGTGCCTGGTCTGTTGGGCACAGTGGAAACACCATATATTTT. This sequence encodes CAWSVGHSGNTIYF.

The chain joins TRBV15 to TRBJ2-3, with 7 bases aligning to TRBD1. This CDR3 spans 18 amino acids. CDR1 LNHNV and CDR2 YYDKDF come from the germline V gene (reference sequence). V trimming: 4 bases; J trimming: 0 bases; junction bases outside the gene matches: 13. The CDR3 bases are TGTGCCACCAGCACCAGGGGGAGAATTCTAACTAGCACAGATACGCAGTATTTT. Translating it yields CATSTRGRILTSTDTQYF.

On this clone itself: At one end, the junction sequence differs from germline, possibly due to a read error. The chain employs TRBV6-5 and TRBJ1-2; D unclear. The length of the CDR3 is 10 residues. CDR1 is MNHEY, CDR2 SVGAGI, per germline. CDR3 in amino acids: CASRKYDYTF. The CDR3 DNA follows: TGTGCCAGCAGGAAGTATGACTACACCTTC.

The chain is built from TRBV5-1 and TRBJ2-5; the D is unclear. CDR1 SGHRS and CDR2 YFSETQ come from the germline V gene. This CDR3 region has 13 residues. Trimming pared 7 bases from V and 7 bases from J, leaving 17 bases between. The CDR3 spells CASYDSRPGTQYF. CDR3 nucleotide sequence: TGCGCCAGCTACGATTCTAGACCGGGGACCCAGTACTTC.

This chain connects TRBV9 to TRBJ1-4, with TRBD1 matching over 11 bases. The CDR3 extends over 15 amino acids. The germline gives CDR1 SGDLS, CDR2 YYNGEE. V gave up 0 bases and J gave up 10 bases; unmatched junction bases: 5. In nucleotides, the CDR3 is TGTGCCAGCAGCGTAGGCGGGACAGGGGGTGGAAAACTGTTTTTT. It specifies CASSVGGTGGGKLFF.

V gene TRBV27 combines with J gene TRBJ2-6; D ambiguous. Germline CDR1 MNHEY, CDR2 SMNVEV (reference sequence). Trimming shortened V by 4 bases and J by 0 bases, and 7 bases separated the two germline ends. This CDR3 is 15 amino acids long. CDR3 sequence reads: CASSSVSSGANVLTF. Written as DNA, the CDR3 is TGTGCCAGCAGTTCCGTGAGCTCTGGGGCCAACGTCCTGACTTTC.

The J gene is TRBJ1-5, the V gene TRBV6-6; 10 positions match TRBD1. There are 12 residues in the CDR3. V trimming: 5 bases; J trimming: 15 bases; junction bases outside the gene matches: 7. Germline CDR1 is MNHNY and CDR2 is SVGAGI (reference sequence). CDR3 in DNA: TGTGCCAGCAGTACGTGGACAGGGGGGCGGCATTTT. This codes for CASSTWTGGRHF.

The chain has TRBV5-1 and TRBJ2-5, with TRBD1 matching 8 bases. The germline V gene has CDR1 SGHRS and CDR2 YFSETQ. V trimming: 0 bases; J trimming: 2 bases; junction bases outside the gene matches: 3. The CDR3 is made up of 15 amino acids. The CDR3 DNA sequence: TGCGCCAGCAGCTTGGTGGGGACAGGACAAGAGACCCAGTACTTC. Its protein is CASSLVGTGQETQYF.

V and J are TRBV30 and TRBJ1-4; TRBD1 matches at 9 bases. This CDR3 has 16 residues. Germline V gene sequence: CDR1 GTSNPN, CDR2 SVGIG (reference sequence). With V trimmed by 1 base and J by 5 bases, 8 bases remained unmatched. CDR3 bases: TGTGCCTGGAGTGCATCCCGGACAGGGGTAAATGAAAAACTGTTTTTT. This encodes CAWSASRTGVNEKLFF.

This clone appeared once. V usage is TRBV5-4 and J usage is TRBJ2-7, with D possibly being TRBD2 (5 bases). This CDR3 has 13 amino acids. Germline V gene data show CDR1 as SGHNT and CDR2 as YYREEE (reference sequence). Trimming took 2 bases from V and 9 from J, leaving 15 bases between them. The CDR3 region is CASSFGSEIGQYF. CDR3 coding DNA: TGTGCCAGCAGCTTCGGTAGCGAGATCGGGCAGTACTTC.

V and J are TRBV10-3 and TRBJ2-5, with 10 nucleotides matching TRBD1. V shed 3 bases and J 5 bases; nucleotides not matched to a gene: 12. Germline CDR1 is ENHRY and CDR2 is SYGVKD. The CDR3 runs to 17 residues. CDR3 sequence reads: CAISDTKPGQGWETQYF. The CDR3 nucleotides are TGTGCCATCAGTGACACAAAACCGGGACAGGGGTGGGAGACCCAGTACTTC.

The chain is built from TRBV4-2 and TRBJ2-7; TRBD2 is a possible D gene (6 bases). The V and J ends lost 1 base and 5 bases respectively, with 18 bases between them. This CDR3 is built from 16 residues. In germline, CDR1 is LGHNA, CDR2 YNFKEQ. The DNA for the CDR3 is TGTGCCAGCAGCCAAGGGTCAGCGTCGGGAGTGGACGAGCAGTACTTC. This sequence encodes CASSQGSASGVDEQYF.

A few counts support this clone. This chain's CDR3 is CASKYPGAYEQYF. The DNA of the CDR3 is TGTGCCAGCAAGTATCCCGGGGCCTACGAGCAGTACTTC. This rearrangement joins TRBV27 to TRBJ2-7; TRBD2 is a possible D gene (5 bases). The CDR3 is 13 amino acids. In germline, CDR1 is MNHEY, CDR2 SMNVEV (reference sequence). The V end lost 7 bases, the J end lost 2 bases, and 12 bases lay between the germline ends.

The rearrangement joins TRBV5-1 to TRBJ1-1, with unresolved D. The germline CDR1 and CDR2 sequences are SGHRS and YFSETQ. There are 11 residues in the CDR3. V was cut by 4 bases and J by 0 bases, with 1 base left in between. CDR3 bases: TGCGCCAGCAGCATGAACACTGAAGCTTTCTTT. Translating gives CASSMNTEAFF.

The chain couples TRBV6-5 to TRBJ1-1, with 7 bases lining up with TRBD1. Germline CDR1 MNHEY, CDR2 SVGAGI. The length of the CDR3 is 14 residues. J gave up 8 bases and V 5 bases, and 11 bases lay outside the gene matches. The CDR3 here is CASSHEQGIREAFF. The CDR3 DNA sequence: TGTGCCAGCAGTCATGAACAGGGGATTAGAGAAGCTTTCTTT.

This CDR3 reads CASIYAGNTGELFF. CDR3 coding DNA: TGTGCCAGCATTTATGCAGGGAACACCGGGGAGCTGTTTTTT. V usage is TRBV28 and J usage is TRBJ2-2; no clear D. CDR3 length: 14 residues. Deletions cut 7 bases from V and 1 base from J, with 10 bases between. The germline gives CDR1 MDHEN, CDR2 SYDVKM.

The chain employs TRBV6-1 and TRBJ2-5; TRBD1 or TRBD2 may be the D gene (7 bases each). CDR3 length equals 16 residues. V gave up 2 bases and J gave up 2 bases, with 15 bases separating them. Germline CDR1 is MNHNS and CDR2 is SASEGT. In DNA form, the CDR3 reads TGTGCCAGCAGTGAATGGGGAGGGGGCCGGCAAGAGACCCAGTACTTC. Its protein product is CASSEWGGGRQETQYF.

This clone was found once. The chain has TRBV2 and TRBJ1-2, with TRBD1 matching over 7 bases. This CDR3 has 16 amino acids. Germline V gene data show CDR1 as SNHLY and CDR2 as FYNNEI. V gave up 4 bases and J gave up 5 bases; unmatched junction bases: 13. The CDR3 region has the DNA TGTGCCAGCAGTGTAACGCAGGGGGAGGGTTGGTATGGCTACACCTTC. Protein: CASSVTQGEGWYGYTF.

The chain links TRBV7-9 to TRBJ1-4; no firm D call. The V end lost 2 bases, the J end lost 8 bases, and 12 bases lay between the germline ends. CDR1 and CDR2 (germline): SEHNR, FQNEAQ (reference sequence). This CDR3 is 14 amino acids long. CDR3 bases: TGTGCCAGCAGCTTAATCCCCCAGGCAGAAAAACTGTTTTTT. Translating gives CASSLIPQAEKLFF.

This clone came up once. This chain connects TRBV10-3 to TRBJ2-7, with D perhaps TRBD2 (5 bases). This CDR3 is 15 amino acids long. Germline V CDR1 and CDR2: ENHRY, SYGVKD. The ends were cut back, 4 bases at V and 0 bases at J, with 13 bases in the middle. The CDR3, as DNA: TGTGCCATCAGTGTGGCCCCAGGAGGCTCCTACGAGCAGTACTTC. Translating gives CAISVAPGGSYEQYF.

The chain has TRBV30 and TRBJ2-2; tentatively, D is TRBD1 or TRBD2 (7 bases each). Germline CDR1 and CDR2: GTSNPN and SVGIG (reference sequence). CDR3 length equals 16 residues. V shed 3 bases and J shed 12 bases, with 26 bases lying between them. CDR3 sequence reads: CAWSTQPGLVRGKLFF. In DNA form, the CDR3 reads TGTGCCTGGAGCACACAACCAGGACTAGTCAGGGGGAAGCTGTTTTTT.

For the CDR3, the DNA is TGTGCCAGCCGGGAGGCTAGCGGGAGTCCTGAGCAGTTCTTC. Translating it yields CASREASGSPEQFF. J is TRBJ2-1 and V is TRBV2, with 10 nucleotides matching TRBD2. The J segment lost 9 bases and the V segment lost 8 bases, leaving 10 bases of the junction unmatched. Germline loops: CDR1 SNHLY, CDR2 FYNNEI. There are 14 residues in the CDR3.